These T cell receptor beta chains were read from a single sample in a study of blood T cell repertoires in COVID-19. TCRdb's copy holds only in-frame clones and misses some; the assay was immunoSEQ multiplex PCR. The sample consists of over 150,000 clones, approximately 88% of them appearing once. The sequenced sample was PBMCs or T cells enriched from blood (not recorded which). The receptors were gathered from a woman in her twenties or thirties who had recovered from COVID-19. Both conserved end residues are trimmed from each CDR3.

>TRBV5-1|TRBJ1-4
ASSLGLKTNEKLF
>TRBV15|TRBJ2-2
ATSREDARGKSGELF
>TRBV28|TRBJ2-1
ASTPHPGQGINEQF
>TRBV6-6|TRBJ1-6
AAAQTRDNNSPLH
>TRBV25-1|TRBJ1-2
ASSEPRTGNVYGYT
>TRBV5-1|TRBJ1-2
ASSLRQADYGYT
>TRBV28|TRBJ2-2
ASSPSYGASGELF
>TRBV5-1|TRBJ2-3
ASSLANLPDTQY
>TRBV11-2|TRBJ2-5
ASSTPRGGETQY
>TRBV11-2|TRBJ1-4
ASSLGGSRQGKLF
>TRBV6-5|TRBJ1-3
ASSYYRTGTGNTIY
>TRBV7-9|TRBJ2-3
ASSFFGGRADTQY
>TRBV5-1|TRBJ2-7
ASSLGGMEQY
>TRBV2|TRBJ1-2
ASLFDRDPLYGYT
>TRBV3-1/TRBV3-2|TRBJ2-1
ASSQDRWGENNEQF
>TRBV6-5|TRBJ1-1
ASSSLSGVANTEAF
>TRBV6-1|TRBJ2-5
ASSERQGITETQY
>TRBV7-9|TRBJ1-3
ASSPPGGGNTIY
>TRBV30|TRBJ1-4
AWTKGRDNEKLF
>TRBV2|TRBJ2-1
ASSGRAGSSYNEQF
>TRBV29-1|TRBJ1-2
SVSRRDGEYYGYT
>TRBV7-3|TRBJ2-3
ASSLLAGGPTDTQY
>TRBV28|TRBJ1-2
ASSLVDRVTGYT
>TRBV4-1|TRBJ1-6
ASSIPGSSPLH
>TRBV28|TRBJ2-5
ASSLLTSWETQY
>TRBV5-1|TRBJ1-2
ASSPGQGRSYGYT
>TRBV6-2/TRBV6-3|TRBJ2-4
ASSYWSVMTSGSGAKNIQY
>TRBV5-4|TRBJ2-5
ASSFSGGVETQY
>TRBV28|TRBJ1-2
ASSAPGRTRKGYT
>TRBV28|TRBJ2-7
AVTGGYEQY
>TRBV15|TRBJ2-2
ATSGDSPNTGELF
>TRBV7-8|TRBJ1-4
ASSSGQGAHEKLF
>TRBV5-1|TRBJ1-4
ASSTGRSTNEKLF
>TRBV4-1|TRBJ1-4
ASSQDQATANEKLF
>TRBV5-1|TRBJ2-2
ASSPGDTGELF
>TRBV4-2|TRBJ2-5
ASSQEPGLAGELY
>TRBV19|TRBJ1-2
ASILRDRGDKGYT
>TRBV5-1|TRBJ2-2
ASTAGRNTGELF
>TRBV7-3|TRBJ2-3
ASSLWASGGTDTQY
>TRBV14|TRBJ1-1
ASIIIRERGNTEAF